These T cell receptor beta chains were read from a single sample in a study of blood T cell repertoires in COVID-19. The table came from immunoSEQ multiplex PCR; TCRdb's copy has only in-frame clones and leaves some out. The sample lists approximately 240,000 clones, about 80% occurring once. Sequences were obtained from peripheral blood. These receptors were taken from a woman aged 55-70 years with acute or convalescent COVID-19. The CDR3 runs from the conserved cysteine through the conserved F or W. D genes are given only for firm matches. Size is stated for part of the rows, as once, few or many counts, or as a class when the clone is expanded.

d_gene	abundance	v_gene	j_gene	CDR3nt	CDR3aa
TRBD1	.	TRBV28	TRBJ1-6	TGTGCCAGCAGAGCGGGACAGGGCGGATCACCCCTCCACTTT	CASRAGQGGSPLHF
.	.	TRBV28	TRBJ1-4	TGTGCCAGCAGTTTTATCGATAGATCCTTTGAAAAACTGTTTTTT	CASSFIDRSFEKLFF
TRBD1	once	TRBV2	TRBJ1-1	TGTGCCAGCAGTGAGGCGGGGCAGGGGGGTTTGACTGAAGCTTTCTTT	CASSEAGQGGLTEAFF
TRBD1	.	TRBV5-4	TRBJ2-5	TGTGCCAGCAGCTCGGACAGGGGATGGCAAGAGACCCAGTACTTC	CASSSDRGWQETQYF
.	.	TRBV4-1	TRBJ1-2	TGCGCCAGCAGCCTATCGGACCGGGGAACTTCCTCATATGGCTACACCTTC	CASSLSDRGTSSYGYTF
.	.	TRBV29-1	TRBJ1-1	TGCAGCGCCCCGGGGAGAACTGAAGCTTTCTTT	CSAPGRTEAFF
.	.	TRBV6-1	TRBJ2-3	TGTGCCAGCAGTGAAGCTGGAGGGGGGGCTCTTGGTACGCAGTATTTT	CASSEAGGGALGTQYF
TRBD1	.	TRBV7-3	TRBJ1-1	TGTGCCAGCAGCTCCGGGACAGCTAACACTGAAGCTTTCTTT	CASSSGTANTEAFF
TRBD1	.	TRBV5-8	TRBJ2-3	TGTGCCAGCAGCCCCCGGACAGGGGGCACCGGCACAGATACGCAGTATTTT	CASSPRTGGTGTDTQYF
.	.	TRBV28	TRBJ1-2	TGTGCCAGCAGTTTACGGTCTAACTATGGCTACACCTTC	CASSLRSNYGYTF
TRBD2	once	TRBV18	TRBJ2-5	TGTGCCAGCTCACCACTCCCTAGCGGGGGGGCTGAGACCCAGTACTTC	CASSPLPSGGAETQYF
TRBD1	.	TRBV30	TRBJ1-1	TGTGCGATGGACAGGGGGCGAGAAGCTTTCTTT	CAMDRGREAFF
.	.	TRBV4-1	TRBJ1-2	TGCGCCAGCAGCCAAACCACAGACAGAATCTATGGCTACACCTTC	CASSQTTDRIYGYTF
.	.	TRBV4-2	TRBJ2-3	TGTGCCAGCAGCGAGTCAGGGGGGCCCGCAGATACGCAGTATTTT	CASSESGGPADTQYF
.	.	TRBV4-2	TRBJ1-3	TGTGCCAGCAGCCAAGCCGGGTTCCTTGGAAACACCATATATTTT	CASSQAGFLGNTIYF
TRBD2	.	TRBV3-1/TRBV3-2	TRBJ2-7	TGTGCCAGCAGCCAAGGTAGCGGGGGGGTTACAGCCTACGAGCAGTACTTC	CASSQGSGGVTAYEQYF
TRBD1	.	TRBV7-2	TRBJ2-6	TGTGCCAGCAGCTTGGGACAGGGGAGTTCTGGGGCCAACGTCCTGACTTTC	CASSLGQGSSGANVLTF
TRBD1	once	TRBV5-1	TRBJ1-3	TGCGCCAGCAGCGCCAGGGGGCTCGGTGGAAACACCATATATTTT	CASSARGLGGNTIYF